Presented here are 32 T cell receptor beta chains from one specimen sequenced in a study of OX40 agonist ivuxolimab in advanced cancers. Library preparation used the immunoSEQ multiplex PCR assay. TCRdb carries this immuneACCESS record with in-frame sequences only. Its versions omit some clonotypes, under half of them owing to an unresolved V gene in the studies checked, with the rest unexplained. The table for this sample lists 57,000 or so clones; over 85% of them were counted only once. Around a sixth of the sample is held by the ten biggest clonotypes. This specimen consisted of CD4+ or CD8+ T cells sorted from blood, obtained in a trial of the OX40 agonist ivuxolimab. The receptors were gathered from an adult with an advanced solid tumor such as melanoma, head and neck, liver or kidney cancer.

The chain employs TRBV9 and TRBJ2-2; D is perhaps TRBD1 (5 bases). The germline CDR1 and CDR2 sequences are SGDLS and YYNGEE. This CDR3 is built from 16 residues. V lost 4 bases, J lost 0 bases, and 13 bases lay in between. The CDR3 reads CASSPQVGANTGELFF. The DNA of the CDR3 is TGTGCCAGCAGCCCCCAGGTAGGGGCGAACACCGGGGAGCTGTTTTTT.

There are a few counts of this clone. The rearrangement links TRBV13 to TRBJ2-6, with D possibly being TRBD1 (5 bases). The CDR3 contains 15 residues. The V gene lost 4 bases and the J gene lost 5 bases, with 12 bases spanning the gap. CDR1 and CDR2 (germline): PRHDT, FYEKMQ (reference sequence). The CDR3 DNA reads as TGTGCCAGCAGCTCCAAACAGGAATGGGCCAACGTCCTGACTTTC. It yields the protein CASSSKQEWANVLTF.

The gene calls are TRBV6-1 and TRBJ2-7; D not resolved. Trimming shortened V by 4 bases and J by 4 bases, and 2 bases separated the two germline ends. The CDR3 sequence is 10 residues long. Germline assignment: CDR1 MNHNS and CDR2 SASEGT. Written as DNA, the CDR3 is TGTGCCAGCAGTGTGTACGAGCAGTACTTC. It translates to CASSVYEQYF.

The gene calls are TRBV2 and TRBJ1-1; D remains ambiguous. The CDR3 length is 14 residues. The germline V gene encodes CDR1 SNHLY and CDR2 FYNNEI. V shed 4 bases and J shed 3 bases, with 12 bases lying between them. As DNA, the CDR3 is TGTGCCAGCAGTGCGGGAGGGTTGGACACTGAAGCTTTCTTT. Its translation: CASSAGGLDTEAFF.

The chain recombines TRBV5-4 with TRBJ2-7; TRBD1 matches at 9 bases. The CDR3 runs to 15 residues. With V trimmed by 3 bases and J by 2 bases, 6 bases remained unmatched. Per germline, CDR1 SGHNT and CDR2 YYREEE (reference sequence). Here the CDR3 reads CASSSTGGSAYEQYF. The CDR3 nucleotides read TGTGCCAGCAGCTCGACAGGGGGTAGCGCCTACGAGCAGTACTTC.

The chain has TRBV5-6 and TRBJ2-7; 9 bases fit TRBD1. V was clipped by 5 bases and J by 6 bases; unmatched bases: 9. The germline CDR1 and CDR2 sequences are SGHDT and YYEEEE. CDR3 length: 14 residues. The CDR3 is CASRVGQGIVEQYF. In DNA, the CDR3 is TGTGCCAGCAGGGTAGGACAGGGGATTGTCGAGCAGTACTTC. Together with reference TRBV5-6 and TRBJ2-7, the CDR3 gives the full variable domain: DAGVTQSPTHLIKTRGQQVTLRCSPKSGHDTVSWYQQALGQGPQFIFQYYEEEERQRGNFPDRFSGHQFPNYSSELNVNALLLGDSALYLCASRVGQGIVEQYFGPGTRLTVT.

This chain uses TRBV27 with TRBJ1-1; the D gene is possibly TRBD1 (5 bases). Germline V lookup: CDR1 MNHEY, CDR2 SMNVEV (reference sequence). Trimming took 2 bases from V and 0 from J, leaving 16 bases between them. The CDR3 has 17 amino acids. CDR3 region: CASSLKRTTLMNTEAFF. The CDR3 DNA reads as TGTGCCAGCAGTTTAAAGAGGACAACGCTCATGAACACTGAAGCTTTCTTT.

By sample fraction, this clone is medium-sized. This chain links TRBV19 with TRBJ2-6, with a tentative D call TRBD1 (6 bases). CDR1 and CDR2 (germline): LNHDA, SQIVND (reference sequence). V gave up 6 bases and J gave up 0 bases, with 18 bases separating them. CDR3 length: 18 amino acids. The CDR3 DNA reads as TGTGCCAGTAGATCCGGCAGGGGAAGGTCCTCTGGGGCCAACGTCCTGACTTTC. It codes for CASRSGRGRSSGANVLTF.

V gene TRBV4-3 combines with J gene TRBJ2-2; D is perhaps TRBD1 (6 bases). The germline CDR1 and CDR2 sequences are LGHNA and YSLEER. CDR3 size: 18 residues. V was trimmed by 0 bases and J by 6 bases, leaving 20 bases between them. CDR3: CASSQDRMARGRAGELFF. In DNA form, the CDR3 reads TGCGCCAGCAGCCAAGATCGGATGGCCAGGGGAAGGGCCGGGGAGCTGTTTTTT.

The gene calls are TRBV19 and TRBJ2-7, with TRBD1 matching over 8 bases. Germline V gives CDR1 LNHDA, CDR2 SQIVND (reference sequence). CDR3 length: 14 amino acids. Germline trimming cut 3 bases from V and 4 bases from J; bases unmatched to any gene: 5. The CDR3: CASSMDRVGYEQYF. The CDR3 DNA sequence: TGTGCCAGTAGTATGGACAGGGTAGGGTACGAGCAGTACTTC.

J is TRBJ2-7 and V is TRBV5-1; no firm D call. There are 16 residues in the CDR3. CDR1 is SGHRS and CDR2 is YFSETQ in the germline V gene. The V and J ends lost 2 bases and 2 bases respectively, with 17 bases between them. The CDR3 loop reads CASSFDGLTPPYEQYF. CDR3 DNA sequence: TGCGCCAGCAGCTTCGACGGTCTGACTCCCCCCTACGAGCAGTACTTC. Complete variable domain (other parts from reference TRBV5-1 and TRBJ2-7): KAGVTQTPRYLIKTRGQQVTLSCSPISGHRSVSWYQQTPGQGLQFLFEYFSETQRNKGNFPGRFSGRQFSNSRSEMNVSTLELGDSALYLCASSFDGLTPPYEQYFGPGTRLTVT.

This clone has only one observation. This chain uses TRBV15 with TRBJ2-5; no definite D call. CDR1 is LNHNV, CDR2 YYDKDF, per germline (reference sequence). V gave up 5 bases and J gave up 2 bases, with 9 bases separating them. The CDR3 length is 13 residues. The CDR3 DNA is TGTGCCACCAGCGGACCGCCTCAAGAGACCCAGTACTTC. This encodes CATSGPPQETQYF.

The chain couples TRBV18 to TRBJ2-7; the match to TRBD2 covers 11 bases. CDR3 length: 14 amino acids. Trimming took 6 bases from V and 7 from J; bases not matched to a gene: 8. Germline loops: CDR1 KGHSH, CDR2 LQKENI. The CDR3 DNA sequence: TGTGCCAGCTCCCAACTAGCGGGAGAAGGAGAGCAGTACTTC. Amino acids: CASSQLAGEGEQYF.

This rearrangement joins TRBV6-5 to TRBJ1-1, with 7 bases fitting TRBD1. Trimming removed 5 bases from V and 1 base from J; junction bases left unmatched: 7. The germline gives CDR1 MNHEY, CDR2 SVGAGI. The CDR3 is made up of 15 amino acids. CDR3 sequence (DNA): TGTGCCAGCAGTCATCAACAGGGGAGGAACACTGAAGCTTTCTTT. It yields the protein CASSHQQGRNTEAFF.

The chain uses TRBV9 and TRBJ2-7, with 11 bases aligning to TRBD1. The J segment lost 2 bases and the V segment lost 0 bases, leaving 7 bases of the junction unmatched. In germline, CDR1 is SGDLS, CDR2 YYNGEE. CDR3 size: 17 residues. The chain's CDR3 is CASSVESGQGAPYEQYF. The CDR3 DNA reads as TGTGCCAGCAGCGTAGAGTCCGGACAGGGGGCTCCCTACGAGCAGTACTTC.

The chain is built from TRBV9 and TRBJ2-1, with 9 bases aligning to TRBD2. Losses at the gene ends were 4 bases for V and 7 bases for J; bases not matched to a gene: 9. From germline, CDR1 is SGDLS and CDR2 YYNGEE. The CDR3 length is 15 residues. CDR3 in DNA: TGTGCCAGCAGCCAGTATAGCGGGAGCAAAAATGAGCAGTTCTTC. Protein product: CASSQYSGSKNEQFF.

The chain recombines TRBV6-4 with TRBJ2-1; no firm D call. The V gene lost 2 bases and the J gene lost 9 bases, with 14 bases spanning the gap. The CDR3 spans 14 residues. Germline V lookup: CDR1 MRHNA, CDR2 SNTAGT. The CDR3 nucleotides are TGTGCCAGCAGTGACGACGACTCCCCCGGTGAGCAGTTCTTC. It encodes CASSDDDSPGEQFF.

The genes are TRBV29-1 and TRBJ2-7; D gene uncertain. CDR3 length equals 11 residues. Looked up from germline, CDR1 is SQVTM and CDR2 is ANQGSEA. V was shortened by 7 bases and J by 6 bases, with 13 bases between the two germline ends. CDR3 bases: TGCAGCGGCTTTTTCCGTGGCGAGCAGTACTTC. Encoded protein: CSGFFRGEQYF.

The chain employs TRBV15 and TRBJ2-7; D uncertain. Germline CDR1 reads LNHNV; CDR2 reads YYDKDF (reference sequence). The CDR3 has 15 amino acids. V was pared by 4 bases and J by 4 bases, with 17 bases between. In DNA form, the CDR3 reads TGTGCCACCAGCAAACGATCACTTTCCCCTTACGAGCAGTACTTC. Translation: CATSKRSLSPYEQYF.

The genes are TRBV13 and TRBJ2-7, with unresolved D. CDR3 length: 15 amino acids. The germline gives CDR1 PRHDT, CDR2 FYEKMQ (reference sequence). Trimming removed 0 bases from V and 0 bases from J, with 9 bases in between. Written as DNA, the CDR3 is TGTGCCAGCAGCTTAGGACCCCAAATCTCCTACGAGCAGTACTTC. Residues: CASSLGPQISYEQYF.

This sequence joins TRBV10-3 and TRBJ2-2; TRBD2 agrees at 12 bases. This CDR3 is 18 amino acids long. Germline CDR1 and CDR2: ENHRY and SYGVKD. J lost 3 bases, V lost 5 bases, and 10 bases had no gene match. The CDR3 DNA sequence: TGTGCCATCAGTTTCCTGACTAGCGGGAGCCCCCACACCGGGGAGCTGTTTTTT. As protein: CAISFLTSGSPHTGELFF.

The chain employs TRBV19 and TRBJ1-5; D not resolved. Germline CDR1 reads LNHDA; CDR2 reads SQIVND (reference sequence). Trimming took 3 bases from V and 0 from J, leaving 9 bases between them. The CDR3 has 15 amino acids. CDR3 bases: TGTGCCAGTAGTATGACCGGGTCTAGCAATCAGCCCCAGCATTTT. This translates into CASSMTGSSNQPQHF.

CDR3 amino acids: CASSRPSSGDYNEQFF. Written as DNA, the CDR3 is TGTGCCAGCAGCCGACCTAGTAGCGGGGATTACAATGAGCAGTTCTTC. This chain connects TRBV11-2 to TRBJ2-1; 8 bases agree with TRBD2. After removal of 5 bases from V and 4 bases from J, the junction contained 10 bases not matched to a gene. The CDR3 runs to 16 residues. CDR1 SGHAT and CDR2 FQNNGV come from the germline V gene.

The rearrangement links TRBV27 to TRBJ2-7; D possibly matches TRBD1 or TRBD2 (5 bases each). V shed 2 bases and J shed 3 bases, with 8 bases lying between them. CDR3 length equals 13 residues. CDR1 and CDR2 from the germline V gene are MNHEY and SMNVEV (reference sequence). The CDR3 loop is CASSLGAGYEQYF. The CDR3 nucleotides are TGTGCCAGCAGTTTAGGGGCGGGCTACGAGCAGTACTTC.

The V call is TRBV6-5, the J call TRBJ1-5; D is perhaps TRBD1 (6 bases). Germline V gene lookup returns CDR1 MNHEY and CDR2 SVGAGI. The CDR3 runs 15 residues. Between the trimmed V and J ends, which lost 2 bases and 6 bases, there was a span of 14 bases. CDR3 loop: CASSYPPGASQPQHF. DNA for the CDR3: TGTGCCAGCAGTTACCCCCCGGGGGCAAGTCAGCCCCAGCATTTT.

The CDR3 region is CASSVSSLGGYTF. The DNA for the CDR3 is TGTGCCAGCAGCGTTAGTTCCCTCGGCGGCTACACCTTC. V usage is TRBV9 and J usage is TRBJ1-2; no clear D. Germline V gene data show CDR1 as SGDLS and CDR2 as YYNGEE. The V and J ends lost 2 bases and 8 bases respectively, with 13 bases between them. CDR3 length equals 13 residues.

The chain joins TRBV5-1 to TRBJ2-7; D is possibly TRBD1 (5 bases). Deletions cut 0 bases from V and 5 bases from J, with 12 bases between. Germline-derived CDR1 and CDR2 are SGHRS and YFSETQ. The CDR3 sequence is 14 residues long. The CDR3 reads CASSLVQATDEQYF. CDR3 sequence (DNA): TGCGCCAGCAGCTTGGTACAGGCCACTGACGAGCAGTACTTC.

The rearrangement links TRBV6-5 to TRBJ1-2, with unresolved D. Between the trimmed V and J ends, which lost 0 bases and 7 bases, there was a span of 6 bases. This CDR3 contains 12 residues. Germline CDR1 is MNHEY and CDR2 is SVGAGI. CDR3 sequence (DNA): TGTGCCAGCAGTTACTCGAATTCTGGCTACACCTTC. It translates to CASSYSNSGYTF.

This clone was seen a single time. The chain links TRBV7-9 to TRBJ2-1; 10 bases agree with TRBD2. The V segment lost 5 bases and the J segment 8 bases; nucleotides outside the gene matches: 9. This CDR3 has 15 amino acids. Germline values: CDR1 SEHNR, CDR2 FQNEAQ (reference sequence). The CDR3: CASSLSSGRMYEQFF. CDR3 bases: TGTGCCAGCAGCCTTTCTAGCGGGAGAATGTATGAGCAGTTCTTC.

The chain links TRBV5-6 to TRBJ2-1, with 10 bases aligning to TRBD1. Germline CDR1 SGHDT, CDR2 YYEEEE. V lost 4 bases to trimming and J lost 6 bases; unmatched junction nucleotides: 7. CDR3 length: 15 residues. The CDR3 region has the DNA TGTGCCAGCAGCAGAGGAGACAGGGGGCTCAATGAGCAGTTCTTC. As protein: CASSRGDRGLNEQFF.

The V and J genes are TRBV27 and TRBJ2-1; D call uncertain. V was clipped by 4 bases and J by 4 bases, with 14 bases between them. CDR1 and CDR2 (germline): MNHEY, SMNVEV (reference sequence). The CDR3 runs to 15 residues. DNA for the CDR3: TGTGCCAGCAGTTCGGCCGCAGGCGATTACAATGAGCAGTTCTTC. It is translated as CASSSAAGDYNEQFF.

V gene TRBV5-6 combines with J gene TRBJ2-7; no clear D. V was clipped by 2 bases and J by 2 bases, with 8 bases between them. Germline V gives CDR1 SGHDT, CDR2 YYEEEE. The CDR3 runs to 13 residues. CDR3 in amino acids: CASSLGPTYEQYF. The CDR3 nucleotides read TGTGCCAGCAGCTTAGGACCAACCTACGAGCAGTACTTC.